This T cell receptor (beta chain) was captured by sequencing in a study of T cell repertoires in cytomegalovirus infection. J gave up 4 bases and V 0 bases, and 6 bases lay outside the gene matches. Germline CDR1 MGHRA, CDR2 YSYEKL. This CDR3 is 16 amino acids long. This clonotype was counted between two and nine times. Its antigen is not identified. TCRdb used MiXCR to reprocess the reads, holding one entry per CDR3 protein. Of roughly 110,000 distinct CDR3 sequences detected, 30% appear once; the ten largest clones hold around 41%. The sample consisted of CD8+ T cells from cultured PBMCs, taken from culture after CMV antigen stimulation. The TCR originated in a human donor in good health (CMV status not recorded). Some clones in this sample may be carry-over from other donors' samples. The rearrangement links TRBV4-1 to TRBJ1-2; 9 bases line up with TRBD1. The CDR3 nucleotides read TGCGCCAGCAGCCAAGACCCGACAGGGGGGTCCTATGGCTACACCTTC. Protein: CASSQDPTGGSYGYTF.